A single sample gave rise to the 21 T cell receptor beta chains below, sequenced in a study of T cells in Graves' hyperthyroidism and ophthalmopathy. The investigators amplified TCR beta CDR3 regions from RNA transcripts. Researchers ran a first-round RT-PCR on the TCR CDR3 using the HTBI primer set. TCRdb ran MiXCR on the multiplex PCR reads and lists one entry per CDR3 protein. Of 200,000 to 250,000 distinct CDR3 sequences listed, around 19% are singletons. The sample comprised blood. These receptors all stem from a man aged 40-50 years with Graves' hyperthyroidism.

Many counts were recorded for this clonotype. This chain uses TRBV14 with TRBJ1-2, with no clear D. The CDR3 totals 14 residues. Germline CDR1 reads SGHDN; CDR2 reads FVKESK. V dropped 0 bases and J dropped 2 bases, with 7 bases sitting between them. CDR3 coding DNA: TGTGCCAGCAGCCAAGAAACCGAAAACTATGGCTACACCTTC. Translated: CASSQETENYGYTF.

This clonotype showed up many times. This chain joins TRBV7-2 and TRBJ2-1, with TRBD2 matching 10 bases. V trimming: 1 base; J trimming: 10 bases; junction bases outside the gene matches: 7. There are 15 residues in the CDR3. The V gene's germline CDR1 is SGHTA and CDR2 FQGNSA. CDR3 protein: CASSLGSGGAREQFF. CDR3 nucleotide sequence: TGTGCCAGCAGCTTAGGGAGCGGGGGGGCTAGGGAGCAGTTCTTC.

This clonotype was counted a few times. The chain has TRBV7-9 and TRBJ1-2; no reliable D call. The germline V and J ends were trimmed by 3 bases and 3 bases, with 8 bases remaining between them. The CDR3 runs to 13 residues. The germline V gene has CDR1 SEHNR and CDR2 FQNEAQ (reference sequence). The CDR3 here is CASSFAGHYGYTF. CDR3 nucleotides: TGTGCCAGCAGCTTTGCGGGCCACTATGGCTACACCTTC.

The CDR3 coding sequence is TGTGCCAGCAGCCGACTAGCGGGGGGGCCCGAAGATACGCAGTATTTT. Translating it yields CASSRLAGGPEDTQYF. The chain couples TRBV7-3 to TRBJ2-3, with TRBD2 matching over 14 bases. J was trimmed by 5 bases and V by 5 bases; bases with no gene match: 6. The germline gives CDR1 SGHTA, CDR2 FQGTGA. The CDR3 extends over 16 amino acids. Looking up the rest from reference TRBV7-3 and TRBJ2-3 gives the full variable domain: GAGVSQTPSNKVTEKGKYVELRCDPISGHTALYWYRQSLGQGPEFLIYFQGTGAADDSGLPNDRFFAVRPEGSVSTLKIQRTERGDSAVYLCASSRLAGGPEDTQYFGPGTRLTVL.

This clonotype was recorded at least ten times. The chain joins TRBV9 to TRBJ2-5; TRBD2 aligns across 9 bases. The trim removed 1 base at V and 5 bases at J, leaving 6 bases unmatched. This CDR3 is built from 15 residues. Germline V gene sequence: CDR1 SGDLS, CDR2 YYNGEE. Written as DNA, the CDR3 is TGTGCCAGCAGCGTAACCGGGACTAGCCTCGAGACCCAGTACTTC. Its translation: CASSVTGTSLETQYF.

J is TRBJ2-1 and V is TRBV29-1, with 7 bases identical to TRBD2. The germline CDR1 and CDR2 sequences are SQVTM and ANQGSEA. This CDR3 is 13 amino acids long. Losses at the gene ends were 8 bases for V and 3 bases for J; bases not matched to a gene: 7. The CDR3 protein is CSFTSGIYNEQFF. CDR3 coding DNA: TGCAGCTTTACCAGCGGGATCTACAATGAGCAGTTCTTC.

This clonotype was picked up many times. The rearrangement joins TRBV15 to TRBJ1-4; D is undetermined. The CDR3 has 15 amino acids. The germline gives CDR1 LNHNV, CDR2 YYDKDF (reference sequence). Trimming pared 5 bases from V and 6 bases from J, leaving 16 bases between. The CDR3 region is CATSPRRPPDEKLFF. CDR3 bases: TGTGCCACCAGCCCCCGGAGACCGCCTGATGAAAAACTGTTTTTT.

There are many counts of this clonotype. V is TRBV4-3 and J is TRBJ2-7; maybe TRBD1 (5 bases). This CDR3 is built from 16 residues. CDR1 and CDR2 (germline): LGHNA, YSLEER. V lost 0 bases and J 1 base, leaving 13 bases between the germline ends. The CDR3 nucleotides read TGCGCCAGCAGCCAAGATATGGCAGGGTCTTCCTACGAGCAGTACTTC. This translates into CASSQDMAGSSYEQYF.

The rearrangement links TRBV28 to TRBJ2-3, with 7 nucleotides matching TRBD2. The CDR3 has 13 amino acids. CDR1 and CDR2 (germline): MDHEN, SYDVKM. V was clipped by 9 bases and J by 4 bases; unmatched bases: 7. DNA of the CDR3: TGTGCCAGTGGGGACTACGCAGCAGATACGCAGTATTTT. Encoded protein: CASGDYAADTQYF.

This clonotype showed up many times. The V and J genes are TRBV5-1 and TRBJ2-2; TRBD1 matches at 11 bases. Germline assignment: CDR1 SGHRS and CDR2 YFSETQ. The V gene end was trimmed by 3 bases and the J gene end by 5 bases; junction bases not matched to a gene: 6. The CDR3 sequence is 16 residues long. CDR3 residues: CASSSTGTGGTGELFF. The CDR3 region has the DNA TGCGCCAGCAGCTCTACCGGGACAGGGGGAACCGGGGAGCTGTTTTTT.

The sample holds many counts of this clonotype. V and J are TRBV6-1 and TRBJ2-2; the D gene is possibly TRBD2 (6 bases). The CDR3 sequence is 15 residues long. CDR1 is MNHNS and CDR2 is SASEGT in the germline V gene. V shed 6 bases and J shed 4 bases, with 15 bases lying between them. The CDR3 DNA reads TGTGCCAGCAGCCTGACGGGGGTCGGCACCGGGGAGCTGTTTTTT. Protein product: CASSLTGVGTGELFF.

The chain couples TRBV19 to TRBJ1-4; the D gene is possibly TRBD1 (6 bases). Germline CDR1 is LNHDA and CDR2 is SQIVND (reference sequence). This CDR3 region has 16 residues. V lost 5 bases and J 5 bases, leaving 18 bases between the germline ends. The CDR3 coding sequence is TGTGCCAGTAGTCCAGGAGGAGGGCAGGGGAATGAAAAACTGTTTTTT. Translation gives CASSPGGGQGNEKLFF.

The CDR3 sequence: CASSRGITSTDTQYF. CDR3 DNA sequence: TGTGCCAGCAGTCGGGGTATTACTAGCACAGATACGCAGTATTTT. V is TRBV7-2 and J is TRBJ2-3; tentatively, D is TRBD2 (5 bases). CDR1 is SGHTA, CDR2 FQGNSA, per germline. This CDR3 is 15 amino acids long. Trimming cost V 6 bases and J 0 bases, with 13 bases left between them.

V is TRBV20-1 and J is TRBJ2-6; 9 nucleotides line up with TRBD1. V shed 6 bases, J shed 2 bases, and the junction held 8 bases outside the gene matches. CDR3 length: 16 residues. From germline, CDR1 is DFQATT and CDR2 SNEGSKA (reference sequence). The CDR3 DNA is TGCAGTGCAGTGGACAGGGGACTCCCTGGGGCCAACGTCCTGACTTTC. This translates into CSAVDRGLPGANVLTF.

This clonotype occurred once. This chain uses TRBV18 with TRBJ2-7; tentatively, D is TRBD1 (6 bases). The CDR3 has 14 amino acids. V was pared by 2 bases and J by 2 bases, with 10 bases between. Per germline, CDR1 KGHSH and CDR2 LQKENI. This chain's CDR3 is CASSPVGQTYEQYF. As DNA, the CDR3 is TGTGCCAGCTCACCAGTCGGACAGACCTACGAGCAGTACTTC.

There are many counts of this clonotype. The rearrangement uses TRBV3-1 and TRBJ1-4; tentative D call: TRBD1 (6 bases). V dropped 0 bases and J dropped 3 bases, with 14 bases sitting between them. Germline V gives CDR1 LGHDT, CDR2 YNNKEL (reference sequence). The CDR3 sequence is 17 residues long. The CDR3 DNA sequence: TGTGCCAGCAGCCAAGATCAGCAGGGGCCGGCTAATGAAAAACTGTTTTTT. Residues: CASSQDQQGPANEKLFF.

This clonotype has ten or more counts. J is TRBJ1-1 and V is TRBV6-2 or TRBV6-3, with a tentative D call TRBD1 (5 bases). The CDR3 length is 16 residues. The V gene's germline CDR1 is MNHEY and CDR2 SVGEGT. The V gene lost 2 bases and the J gene lost 4 bases, with 17 bases spanning the gap. The CDR3: CASSYPAGGGSTEAFF. The CDR3 DNA sequence: TGTGCCAGCAGTTACCCCGCGGGCGGGGGATCCACTGAAGCTTTCTTT.

CDR3 bases: TGTGCCATCAGCGAAACCCGGGGTGAAAAACTGTTTTTT. Encoded protein: CAISETRGEKLFF. The J gene is TRBJ1-4, the V gene TRBV10-3; D is uncertain. The V gene lost 6 bases and the J gene lost 7 bases, with 12 bases spanning the gap. This CDR3 has 13 amino acids. CDR1 and CDR2 (germline): ENHRY, SYGVKD.

This clonotype was detected ten times or more. This chain links TRBV7-9 with TRBJ2-6; D ambiguous. The CDR3 consists of 17 residues. Trimming removed 3 bases from V and 0 bases from J, with 12 bases in between. Germline V lookup: CDR1 SEHNR, CDR2 FQNEAQ (reference sequence). The CDR3 loop is CASSLRQDLSGANVLTF. The CDR3 nucleotides are TGTGCCAGCAGCTTGAGGCAGGATCTCTCTGGGGCCAACGTCCTGACTTTC.

The chain couples TRBV7-3 to TRBJ2-1; D call uncertain. This CDR3 has 15 amino acids. Germline CDR1 SGHTA, CDR2 FQGTGA. With 5 bases removed from V and 4 bases from J, the gap between germline ends came to 15 bases. CDR3 nucleotide sequence: TGTGCCAGCAGCCCTGTGGCTAGACTTTACAATGAGCAGTTCTTC. It codes for CASSPVARLYNEQFF.

This clonotype was detected only a few times. V gene TRBV15 combines with J gene TRBJ1-1; maybe TRBD1 (6 bases). The germline CDR1 and CDR2 sequences are LNHNV and YYDKDF (reference sequence). This CDR3 has 17 amino acids. V was clipped by 3 bases and J by 0 bases, with 17 bases between them. The CDR3 is CATSSVLGGWVNTEAFF. The CDR3 DNA reads TGTGCCACCAGCAGTGTGTTGGGGGGCTGGGTGAACACTGAAGCTTTCTTT.